A selection of T cell receptor beta chains follows, all from one sample in a study of coeliac disease. Using immunoSEQ multiplex PCR, the repertoire was profiled, and TCRdb retains in-frame clones only, with some absent. The table shows under 10,000 clones, with under 65% occurring only once. The sample was intraepithelial lymphocytes from the gut. These receptors all come from a woman in her sixties or seventies with celiac disease. Both conserved end residues are part of each CDR3. D genes are given only for firm matches. Where a row states a size, it is once, few, many or the class of an expanded clone; other rows omit it.

>NA|TRBV6-1|NA|12|TRBJ1-2
TGTGCCAGCAATTCGGGGGGTCATGGCTACACCTTC
CASNSGGHGYTF
>NA|TRBV4-3|NA|16|TRBJ2-2
TGCGCCAGCAGCCAAGAGTGGGCCCTGGTTCCCGGGGAGCTGTTTTTT
CASSQEWALVPGELFF
>NA|TRBV4-2|NA|14|TRBJ1-2
TGTGCCAGCAGCCAAGATTTAGAGAGCTATGGCTACACCTTC
CASSQDLESYGYTF
>NA|TRBV4-1|NA|15|TRBJ1-4
TGCGCCAGCAGCCAAGATTGGGGGCGCGATGAAAAACTGTTTTTT
CASSQDWGRDEKLFF
>TRBD1|TRBV9|NA|13|TRBJ2-5
TGTGCCAGCAGCGACACAGGGGAAGAGACCCAGTACTTC
CASSDTGEETQYF
>NA|TRBV9|few|13|TRBJ1-1
TGTGCCAGCAGCGTAGGTGGGGGCGGTGAAGCTTTCTTT
CASSVGGGGEAFF
>NA|TRBV28|NA|15|TRBJ1-1
TGTGCCAGCAGCCCCGTAGGACAGATGAACACTGAAGCTTTCTTT
CASSPVGQMNTEAFF
>TRBD1|TRBV6-6|medium-sized|14|TRBJ2-7
TGTGCCAGCAGTTACGTGGGGACAGGGTCCGAGCAGTACTTC
CASSYVGTGSEQYF
>NA|TRBV7-3|NA|13|TRBJ2-7
TGTGCCAGCAGCTTGGGACACCCCGGGGAGCAGTACTTC
CASSLGHPGEQYF
>NA|TRBV7-2|NA|14|TRBJ1-1
TGTGCCAGCAGCTGGGCGGGGGTGGCCACTGAAGCTTTCTTT
CASSWAGVATEAFF
>NA|TRBV11-2|NA|16|TRBJ2-5
TGTGCCAGCAGCCACTACCCAATAAGGGGGAGAGAGACCCAGTACTTC
CASSHYPIRGRETQYF
>TRBD1|TRBV15|few|15|TRBJ2-7
TGTGCCACCAGAGAATCCGGGACAGGGTTCGACGAGCAGTACTTC
CATRESGTGFDEQYF
>TRBD2|TRBV9|NA|17|TRBJ2-1
TGTGCCAGCAGCGCCACCACGACTAGCGGGGGGTTCAATGAGCAGTTCTTC
CASSATTTSGGFNEQFF
>TRBD1|TRBV7-3|few|15|TRBJ2-1
TGTGCCAGCAGCTCAACCGGGACAGGGTACAATGAGCAGTTCTTC
CASSSTGTGYNEQFF
>TRBD1|TRBV6-1|once|16|TRBJ2-5
TGTGCCAGCAGTGCCCAATGGGACAGGGGAGGGGAGACCCAGTACTTC
CASSAQWDRGGETQYF
>NA|TRBV6-5|NA|14|TRBJ2-5
TGTGCCAGCAGCCCCATGGGCAGTCCCGAGACCCAGTACTTC
CASSPMGSPETQYF
>TRBD2|TRBV13|few|16|TRBJ2-3
TGTGCCAGCAGCCCCCTAGCGGGGGAAAGCACAGATACGCAGTATTTT
CASSPLAGESTDTQYF
>NA|TRBV7-8|NA|14|TRBJ2-5
TGTGCCAGCAGAGCCGGGGGGCCCCAAGAGACCCAGTACTTC
CASRAGGPQETQYF
>NA|TRBV12-1|NA|14|TRBJ2-7
TGTGCCAGCACCCCCCTAGCGGCAGACTACGAGCAGTACTTC
CASTPLAADYEQYF
>TRBD2|TRBV29-1|NA|15|TRBJ2-3
TGCAGCGTCCGCCCAGCGGGGGGGCTTACAGATACGCAGTATTTT
CSVRPAGGLTDTQYF
>NA|TRBV28|NA|14|TRBJ2-3
TGTGCCAGCTCGCGGGACGGTAGCACAGATACGCAGTATTTT
CASSRDGSTDTQYF
>TRBD1|TRBV19|NA|14|TRBJ2-7
TGTGCCAGTAGCAGACAGGGAAAAGGATACGAGCAGTACTTC
CASSRQGKGYEQYF
>NA|TRBV2|once|13|TRBJ2-7
TGTGCCAGCAATAGAGAGACAAGCTACGAGCAGTACTTC
CASNRETSYEQYF
>NA|TRBV19|NA|16|TRBJ1-1
TGTGCCAGTAGTATCGGTCCGGGATTGATGAACACTGAAGCTTTCTTT
CASSIGPGLMNTEAFF
>NA|TRBV11-1|NA|12|TRBJ2-7
TGTGCCAGCAGCCCTCAGGGCTCCGAGCAGTACTTC
CASSPQGSEQYF
>TRBD1|TRBV29-1|NA|13|TRBJ2-7
TGCAGTGGGTGGGACAGGGGGCTGGACGAGCAGTACTTC
CSGWDRGLDEQYF
>NA|TRBV19|NA|15|TRBJ2-7
TGTGCCAGTAGTCTCCGGGACTCGCCGTGGGACGAGCAGTACTTC
CASSLRDSPWDEQYF
>TRBD2|TRBV18|once|17|TRBJ2-3
TGTGCCAGCTCGGCACTGGAGATGAGCGGCCCCGGGGGGACGCAGTATTTT
CASSALEMSGPGGTQYF
>TRBD1|TRBV30|once|13|TRBJ1-2
TGTGCCTGGAGTGTCGGCAGGGGGTATGGCTACACCTTC
CAWSVGRGYGYTF
>TRBD2|TRBV7-6|NA|16|TRBJ2-3
TGTGCCAGCAGCCACTTAGCGGGAGGGTTCCCAGATACGCAGTATTTT
CASSHLAGGFPDTQYF
>TRBD1|TRBV13|NA|13|TRBJ2-7
TGTGCCAGCAGCTGGGACAGGTCCTACGAGCAGTACTTC
CASSWDRSYEQYF
>NA|TRBV10-2|NA|13|TRBJ2-7
TGCGCCAGCAAGAAGACAGGCAGCTACGAGCAGTACTTC
CASKKTGSYEQYF
>NA|TRBV7-2|few|19|TRBJ1-6
TGTGCCAGCAGCATAGCCGGGATGGGCCAGAAACGTTATAATTCACCCCTCCACTTT
CASSIAGMGQKRYNSPLHF
>NA|TRBV18|NA|14|TRBJ1-4
TGTGCCAGCTCACCCATGACAGGTCACGAAAAACTGTTTTTT
CASSPMTGHEKLFF
>NA|TRBV7-2|NA|14|TRBJ2-7
TGTGCCAGCAGCTTAAAGTGGGGCCTCCCCGAGCAGTACTTC
CASSLKWGLPEQYF